This T cell receptor beta chain derives from a study of cytomegalovirus exposure and HLA in healthy donors. As for the study in general: Tens of millions of unique TCRs from HLA-typed donors made up an early data release. General observations from the study: Researchers reported in a later analysis that common viral pathogens appeared linked to several top clusters. Presence/absence analyses took donor sequencing depth as roughly uniform. It was reported that the classifier diagnosed cytomegalovirus status with high specificity and sensitivity in both the original and validation cohorts.

Comment on this clone: Its antigen is not known.

This CDR3 region has 16 residues. CDR1 is MNHEY, CDR2 SMNVEV, per germline (reference sequence). Trimming left V 2 bases short and J 0 bases short, with 12 bases between. Primers: 60 Vbeta forward and 13 Jbeta reverse. The assay was immunoSEQ multiplex PCR, and TCRdb's table has in-frame clones only and misses some. Of 110,000 or so clones in the sample, around 69% were seen once. The gene calls are TRBV27 and TRBJ2-3; the D gene is possibly TRBD2 (6 bases). Specimen: PBMCs. This receptor was identified in a man aged 45-65 years in good health and CMV-seropositive. The CDR3 loop is CASSLIPGRSTDTQYF. CDR3 bases: TGTGCCAGCAGTTTAATTCCCGGGAGAAGCACAGATACGCAGTATTTT.